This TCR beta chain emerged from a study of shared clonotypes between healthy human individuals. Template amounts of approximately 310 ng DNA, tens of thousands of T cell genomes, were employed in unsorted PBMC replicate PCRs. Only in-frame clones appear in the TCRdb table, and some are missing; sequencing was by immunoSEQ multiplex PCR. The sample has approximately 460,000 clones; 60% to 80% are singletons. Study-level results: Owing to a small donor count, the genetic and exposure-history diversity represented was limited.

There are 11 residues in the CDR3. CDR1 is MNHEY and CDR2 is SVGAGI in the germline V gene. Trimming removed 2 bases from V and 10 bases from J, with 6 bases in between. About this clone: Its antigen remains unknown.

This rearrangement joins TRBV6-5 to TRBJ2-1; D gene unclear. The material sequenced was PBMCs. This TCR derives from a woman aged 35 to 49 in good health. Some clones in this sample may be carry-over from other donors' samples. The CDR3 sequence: CASSYLEEQFF. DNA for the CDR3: TGTGCCAGCAGTTACCTCGAGGAGCAGTTCTTC.